This TCR beta chain was observed in a study of T-cell memory formation after mild COVID-19. Study in general: Largely, TCR clusters stayed within a single donor.

The CDR3 runs to 14 residues. The V gene's germline CDR1 is MNHNS and CDR2 SASEGT. Losses at the gene ends were 6 bases for V and 3 bases for J; bases not matched to a gene: 7. TCRdb used MiXCR to reprocess the 5' RACE reads, holding one entry per CDR3 protein. The data show around 300,000 distinct CDR3 sequences, with under 15% seen just once and 20% to 25% held by the top ten. This clonotype was picked up many times. Its specificity is unknown. Study-wide points: Day 15 to 85 contractors were CD4/CD8 balanced; later expanders leaned CD4+. Pre-infection memory harbored some responding clones, suggesting cross-reactive memory joined. Researchers report contracting CD4+ clones mostly in CM and EM, with CD8+ clones in EMRA.

The rearrangement links TRBV6-1 to TRBJ2-7; 8 nucleotides match TRBD1. The sequence was collected from a young man who had mild COVID-19 (a few samples of this study predate the infection). Cell type and time point are not known. The sample consisted of PBMCs or a T cell subset sorted from them (not recorded which). CDR3 residues: CASREDRARYEQYV. The CDR3 DNA follows: TGTGCCAGCAGGGAGGACAGGGCCCGCTACGAGCAGTACGTC.